The 30 T cell receptor beta chains below come from one sample, sequenced in a study of blood T cell repertoires in COVID-19. Clones were sequenced by immunoSEQ multiplex PCR, and TCRdb holds only the in-frame ones, with some missing. The sample holds approximately 170,000 clones, roughly nine tenths seen once. The sequenced sample consisted of peripheral blood. The receptors stem from a man in his 70s with acute or convalescent COVID-19.

The chain uses TRBV7-9 and TRBJ2-1; 13 nucleotides agree with TRBD2. With V trimmed by 3 bases and J by 10 bases, 9 bases remained unmatched. This CDR3 is built from 16 residues. Germline CDR1 and CDR2: SEHNR and FQNEAQ (reference sequence). CDR3 DNA: TGTGCCAGCAGCTTCGGTGGACTAGCGGGAGTCGACGAGCAGTTCTTC. Translating it yields CASSFGGLAGVDEQFF.

Here the CDR3 DNA reads TGTGCCAGCAGCCCCATTGGACAGGTCCAAGAGACCCAGTACTTC. It translates to CASSPIGQVQETQYF. V and J are TRBV7-3 and TRBJ2-5, with 7 nucleotides matching TRBD1. The trim removed 5 bases at V and 1 base at J, leaving 7 bases unmatched. This CDR3 has 15 residues. Germline-derived CDR1 and CDR2 are SGHTA and FQGTGA.

V gene TRBV10-1 combines with J gene TRBJ2-5, with D maybe TRBD2 (5 bases). Trimming removed 3 bases from V and 6 bases from J, with 14 bases in between. Germline V gene lookup returns CDR1 WNHNN and CDR2 SYGVQD (reference sequence). The CDR3 is made up of 14 amino acids. CDR3 protein: CASSETGSRKTQYF. The CDR3 nucleotides read TGCGCCAGCAGTGAAACGGGGTCAAGGAAGACCCAGTACTTC.

The genes are TRBV4-3 and TRBJ1-1, with unresolved D. Per the germline V gene, CDR1 is LGHNA and CDR2 is YSLEER. Trimming took 2 bases from V and 3 from J, leaving 10 bases between them. CDR3 length equals 14 residues. The CDR3 loop reads CASSQPLGHTEAFF. CDR3 in DNA: TGCGCCAGCAGCCAACCCCTAGGTCACACTGAAGCTTTCTTT.

This chain uses TRBV28 with TRBJ1-5, with TRBD1 as a possible D gene (5 bases). The length of the CDR3 is 13 residues. Germline V gives CDR1 MDHEN, CDR2 SYDVKM. Trimming took 6 bases from V and 7 from J, leaving 13 bases between them. CDR3: CASSLDRGQPQHF. CDR3 bases: TGTGCCAGCAGCCTGGATCGGGGGCAGCCCCAGCATTTT.

As DNA, the CDR3 is TGTGCCAGCAGCCTCGGCTCTGGGGCCAACGTCCTGACTTTC. Its protein product is CASSLGSGANVLTF. The chain has TRBV9 and TRBJ2-6; the D is unclear. Germline V lookup: CDR1 SGDLS, CDR2 YYNGEE. The CDR3 runs 14 residues. The V end lost 4 bases, the J end lost 0 bases, and 5 bases lay between the germline ends.

V and J are TRBV6-5 and TRBJ2-3, with a tentative D call TRBD1 (5 bases). The germline V and J ends were trimmed by 6 bases and 0 bases, with 10 bases remaining between them. Germline V gene lookup returns CDR1 MNHEY and CDR2 SVGAGI. The CDR3 extends over 14 amino acids. CDR3 region: CASRDITSTDTQYF. The CDR3, as DNA: TGTGCCAGCAGGGACATTACTAGCACAGATACGCAGTATTTT.

In its sample, this clone was seen once. V usage is TRBV18 and J usage is TRBJ1-2; 10 nucleotides align to TRBD1. The CDR3 runs 15 residues. Trimming at V came to 6 bases and at J to 6 bases, leaving 10 bases not matched to a gene. Per the germline V gene, CDR1 is KGHSH and CDR2 is LQKENI. The CDR3 region has the DNA TGTGCCAGCTCTCAAACAGGGACAGGGGACGATGGCTACACCTTC. The encoded protein is CASSQTGTGDDGYTF.

The V gene is TRBV28, the J gene TRBJ1-1; D unclear. The CDR3 has 15 residues. V was clipped by 6 bases and J by 0 bases, with 14 bases between them. Germline CDR1 is MDHEN and CDR2 is SYDVKM. CDR3 protein: CASRGPHIMNTEAFF. The CDR3 DNA is TGTGCCAGCAGGGGCCCCCACATTATGAACACTGAAGCTTTCTTT. Full variable domain (rest looked up from reference TRBV28 and TRBJ1-1): DVKVTQSSRYLVKRTGEKVFLECVQDMDHENMFWYRQDPGLGLRLIYFSYDVKMKEKGDIPEGYSVSREKKERFSLILESASTNQTSMYLCASRGPHIMNTEAFFGQGTRLTVV.

The chain is built from TRBV28 and TRBJ1-1; D not resolved. This CDR3 has 14 residues. Germline V gene data show CDR1 as MDHEN and CDR2 as SYDVKM. V was clipped by 1 base and J by 1 base, with 7 bases between them. Written as DNA, the CDR3 is TGTGCCAGCAGTTTATCCCTCCGGAACACTGAAGCTTTCTTT. Its protein product is CASSLSLRNTEAFF.

Written as DNA, the CDR3 is TGTGCCAGTCAGGAGGGACCTGGAAACACCATATATTTT. This encodes CASQEGPGNTIYF. The J gene is TRBJ1-3, the V gene TRBV19, with D perhaps matching TRBD1 (5 bases). The CDR3 is 13 residues long. Trimming shortened V by 8 bases and J by 2 bases, and 10 bases separated the two germline ends. CDR1 and CDR2 (germline): LNHDA, SQIVND (reference sequence). Full variable domain (rest looked up from reference TRBV19 and TRBJ1-3): DGGITQSPKYLFRKEGQNVTLSCEQNLNHDAMYWYRQDPGQGLRLIYYSQIVNDFQKGDIAEGYSVSREKKESFPLTVTSAQKNPTAFYLCASQEGPGNTIYFGEGSWLTVV.

The CDR3 DNA is TGTGCCAGCAGCCAACGGAGAGGCACTGAAGCTTTCTTT. This sequence encodes CASSQRRGTEAFF. V gene TRBV7-6 combines with J gene TRBJ1-1; D gene uncertain. The germline V gene has CDR1 SGHVS and CDR2 FNYEAQ. The CDR3 sequence is 13 residues long. V gave up 5 bases and J gave up 4 bases, with 11 bases separating them.

The rearrangement uses TRBV2 and TRBJ2-3; 13 bases are a match to TRBD2. V was pared by 6 bases and J by 3 bases, with 6 bases of the junction left unmatched. The CDR3 extends over 16 amino acids. Germline V gene sequence: CDR1 SNHLY, CDR2 FYNNEI. The CDR3 sequence is CASSARLAGGTDTQYF. CDR3 in DNA: TGTGCCAGCAGCGCCCGACTAGCGGGGGGAACAGATACGCAGTATTTT.

This chain links TRBV5-1 with TRBJ2-3; D may be TRBD2 (6 bases). The ends were cut back, 0 bases at V and 0 bases at J, with 8 bases in the middle. The CDR3 has 15 amino acids. CDR1 is SGHRS, CDR2 YFSETQ, per germline. Here the CDR3 DNA reads TGCGCCAGCAGCTTGGACGGGGGAAGCACAGATACGCAGTATTTT. Encoded protein: CASSLDGGSTDTQYF.

This chain uses TRBV4-3 with TRBJ2-5, with a weak D call TRBD2 (6 bases). V gave up 3 bases and J gave up 0 bases, with 14 bases separating them. The CDR3 consists of 16 residues. Germline V gene data show CDR1 as LGHNA and CDR2 as YSLEER. The CDR3 sequence is CASSQDPRGYQETQYF. The CDR3 DNA sequence: TGCGCCAGCAGCCAGGACCCCCGGGGGTACCAAGAGACCCAGTACTTC.

The chain recombines TRBV28 with TRBJ1-1; 10 positions agree with TRBD1. Germline trimming cut 3 bases from V and 7 bases from J; bases unmatched to any gene: 8. Germline assignment: CDR1 MDHEN and CDR2 SYDVKM. CDR3 length: 15 residues. CDR3 sequence (DNA): TGTGCCAGCAGTTTTACCGGGACAGGGGCGATTGAAGCTTTCTTT. It is translated as CASSFTGTGAIEAFF.

The genes are TRBV5-1 and TRBJ2-3; TRBD2 matches at 9 bases. Germline trimming cut 4 bases from V and 4 bases from J; bases unmatched to any gene: 10. The CDR3 is 16 amino acids. Germline assignment: CDR1 SGHRS and CDR2 YFSETQ. Written as DNA, the CDR3 is TGCGCCAGCAGCCCGTTTTTGAGCGGGGGGTCAGATACGCAGTATTTT. Its translation: CASSPFLSGGSDTQYF.

This chain uses TRBV11-3 with TRBJ2-2, with TRBD1 matching 9 bases. From germline, CDR1 is SGHNT and CDR2 YENEEA. There are 16 residues in the CDR3. Trimming removed 5 bases from V and 6 bases from J; junction bases left unmatched: 10. CDR3 in amino acids: CASSPRQGGEAGELFF. The CDR3 DNA is TGTGCCAGCAGCCCCCGACAGGGGGGGGAAGCCGGGGAGCTGTTTTTT.

Only one count was recorded for this clone. The CDR3 DNA is TGTGCCAGCAGGGACCTCGACAGGGGCATCTACAATGAGCAGTTCTTC. This gives the protein CASRDLDRGIYNEQFF. This chain uses TRBV7-9 with TRBJ2-1; 8 nucleotides line up with TRBD1. Trimming at V came to 6 bases and at J to 3 bases, leaving 10 bases not matched to a gene. The CDR3 sequence is 16 residues long. Germline values: CDR1 SEHNR, CDR2 FQNEAQ (reference sequence).

V gene TRBV7-6 combines with J gene TRBJ1-2, with D uncertain. CDR3 size: 11 residues. V was cut by 4 bases and J by 8 bases, with 8 bases left in between. The germline V gene has CDR1 SGHVS and CDR2 FNYEAQ. The CDR3 loop reads CASSWAQGYTF. CDR3 nucleotide sequence: TGTGCCAGCAGCTGGGCCCAAGGCTACACCTTC.

The rearrangement uses TRBV7-9 and TRBJ2-6, with 8 bases that match TRBD1. Germline loops: CDR1 SEHNR, CDR2 FQNEAQ (reference sequence). Unmatched junction bases numbered 3, after V lost 3 bases and J lost 2 bases. There are 16 residues in the CDR3. The CDR3 nucleotides are TGTGCCAGCAGCTTTACGACAGGGGCTGGGGCCAACGTCCTGACTTTC. This codes for CASSFTTGAGANVLTF.

The gene calls are TRBV6-5 and TRBJ2-7, with D unclear. Per the germline V gene, CDR1 is MNHEY and CDR2 is SVGAGI. Trimming took 8 bases from V and 5 from J, leaving 19 bases between them. The CDR3 is 14 residues long. CDR3 coding DNA: TGTGCCAGCGCTAGGCGAAGGATTAGAGACGAGCAGTACTTC. It yields the protein CASARRRIRDEQYF.

The V and J genes are TRBV18 and TRBJ1-2; maybe TRBD1 (5 bases). The CDR3 runs 17 residues. V lost 3 bases to trimming and J lost 5 bases, with 22 bases between them. From germline, CDR1 is KGHSH and CDR2 LQKENI. The CDR3 nucleotides read TGTGCCAGCTCACCCCCCTCCGGGGGTTCGCGGAGGTATGGCTACACCTTC. It encodes CASSPPSGGSRRYGYTF.

V is TRBV27 and J is TRBJ2-7; a weak D match, TRBD1 (6 bases). The germline V gene encodes CDR1 MNHEY and CDR2 SMNVEV (reference sequence). CDR3 length: 15 amino acids. Trimming cost V 2 bases and J 0 bases, with 11 bases left between them. The CDR3 DNA reads TGTGCCAGCAGTTTAGGCCAGGGGTTCTCCTACGAGCAGTACTTC. As protein: CASSLGQGFSYEQYF.

The J gene is TRBJ1-1, the V gene TRBV19; possible D gene TRBD1, 5 bases. The CDR3 is 14 amino acids. Germline CDR1 reads LNHDA; CDR2 reads SQIVND (reference sequence). V was pared by 4 bases and J by 2 bases, with 11 bases between. CDR3 sequence reads: CASSRGGGNTEAFF. The CDR3 DNA sequence: TGTGCCAGTAGTAGGGGCGGGGGAAACACTGAAGCTTTCTTT.

The chain has TRBV19 and TRBJ2-4, with TRBD2 identical over 8 bases. Germline loops: CDR1 LNHDA, CDR2 SQIVND (reference sequence). The CDR3 length is 14 residues. Unmatched junction bases numbered 6, after V lost 7 bases and J lost 4 bases. The DNA for the CDR3 is TGTGCCAGTACCCCCCGCGGGGGGAAAAACATTCAGTACTTC. Its protein product is CASTPRGGKNIQYF.

V and J are TRBV4-1 and TRBJ2-7; possibly TRBD2 for D (6 bases). The germline V gene has CDR1 MGHRA and CDR2 YSYEKL. The CDR3 has 16 residues. Between the trimmed V and J ends, which lost 4 bases and 3 bases, there was a span of 19 bases. CDR3 coding DNA: TGCGCCAGCAGCCGAACCGGGACTCCCGGCCGCTACGAGCAGTACTTC. This encodes CASSRTGTPGRYEQYF.

The V and J genes are TRBV29-1 and TRBJ1-4, with 8 bases lining up with TRBD1. V was clipped by 6 bases and J by 6 bases; unmatched bases: 6. The CDR3 sequence is 13 residues long. Germline CDR1 SQVTM, CDR2 ANQGSEA. CDR3 region: CSVTGAGDEKLFF. In DNA form, the CDR3 reads TGCAGCGTGACAGGGGCGGGCGATGAAAAACTGTTTTTT.

The chain has TRBV7-2 and TRBJ2-1; a weak D match, TRBD2 (6 bases). V gave up 5 bases and J gave up 6 bases, with 14 bases separating them. CDR1 SGHTA and CDR2 FQGNSA come from the germline V gene. The CDR3 runs 14 residues. The CDR3 loop is CASSGGGLINEQFF. In DNA form, the CDR3 reads TGTGCCAGCAGCGGTGGAGGACTAATCAATGAGCAGTTCTTC.

The rearrangement uses TRBV6-6 and TRBJ1-2; D is perhaps TRBD1 (5 bases). V lost 2 bases, J lost 5 bases, and 15 bases lay in between. CDR3 length: 15 residues. The V gene's germline CDR1 is MNHNY and CDR2 SVGAGI (reference sequence). This chain's CDR3 is CASSYTAQGPYGYTF. The CDR3 DNA sequence: TGTGCCAGCAGTTACACCGCGCAGGGCCCTTATGGCTACACCTTC.